What follows are 14 T cell receptor beta chains derived from one specimen sequenced in a study of shared clonotypes between healthy human individuals. Some clones are missing from TCRdb's copy, which holds only in-frame ones; the method was immunoSEQ multiplex PCR. In the table there are under 850,000 clones, over 90% of which are singletons. CD45RO-negative, CCR7-selected cells formed the naive CD8 fraction, which excluded terminally differentiated effector memory CD45RA+ cells. Material: naive CD8+ T cells sorted from blood. The receptor set was obtained from a man aged 30 to 45 in good health.

The rearrangement uses TRBV6-5 and TRBJ2-2; tentatively, D is TRBD2 (7 bases). Germline V gene sequence: CDR1 MNHEY, CDR2 SVGAGI. V dropped 7 bases and J dropped 8 bases, with 17 bases sitting between them. The CDR3 is 14 residues long. The CDR3 region has the DNA TGTGCCAGCAACCCCGCGGGGGCAGGTGGGGAGCTGTTTTTT. It encodes CASNPAGAGGELFF.

Only a few counts were recorded for this clone. V usage is TRBV5-6 and J usage is TRBJ2-7, with a possible D match to TRBD2 (6 bases). V gave up 1 base and J gave up 2 bases, with 13 bases separating them. The CDR3 is 15 amino acids. Germline loops: CDR1 SGHDT, CDR2 YYEEEE. CDR3 bases: TGTGCCAGCAGCTTGCGGAAGCGGGCCACCTACGAGCAGTACTTC. It codes for CASSLRKRATYEQYF.

The chain employs TRBV11-2 and TRBJ2-4; no definite D call. V was clipped by 1 base and J by 9 bases, with 10 bases between them. This CDR3 has 13 residues. Germline-derived CDR1 and CDR2 are SGHAT and FQNNGV. The CDR3 protein is CASSLGEYGIQYF. CDR3 nucleotide sequence: TGTGCCAGCAGCTTAGGTGAATACGGCATTCAGTACTTC. The whole variable domain, filled in from reference TRBV11-2 and TRBJ2-4, reads EAGVAQSPRYKIIEKRQSVAFWCNPISGHATLYWYQQILGQGPKLLIQFQNNGVVDDSQLPKDRFSAERLKGVDSTLKIQPAKLEDSAVYLCASSLGEYGIQYFGAGTRLSVL.

The chain recombines TRBV5-4 with TRBJ2-7, with D perhaps matching TRBD1 or TRBD2 (5 bases each). The CDR3 loop spans 16 amino acids. Trimming pared 2 bases from V and 7 bases from J, leaving 22 bases between. The V gene's germline CDR1 is SGHNT and CDR2 YYREEE (reference sequence). Here the CDR3 DNA reads TGTGCCAGCAGCTTCTTTACCGGGACCCAGGCTCGGGAGCAGTACTTC. Translated: CASSFFTGTQAREQYF. Looking up the rest from reference TRBV5-4 and TRBJ2-7 gives the full variable domain: ETGVTQSPTHLIKTRGQQVTLRCSSQSGHNTVSWYQQALGQGPQFIFQYYREEENGRGNFPPRFSGLQFPNYSSELNVNALELDDSALYLCASSFFTGTQAREQYFGPGTRLTVT.

The chain has TRBV7-9 and TRBJ2-5; 9 nucleotides align to TRBD1. Per germline, CDR1 SEHNR and CDR2 FQNEAQ (reference sequence). The CDR3 has 17 residues. Trimming at V came to 3 bases and at J to 4 bases, leaving 12 bases not matched to a gene. The CDR3 is CASSFGQGMLAAETQYF. In nucleotides, the CDR3 is TGTGCCAGCAGCTTCGGACAGGGGATGCTGGCCGCAGAGACCCAGTACTTC. Together with reference TRBV7-9 and TRBJ2-5, the CDR3 gives the full variable domain: DTGVSQNPRHKITKRGQNVTFRCDPISEHNRLYWYRQTLGQGPEFLTYFQNEAQLEKSRLLSDRFSAERPKGSFSTLEIQRTEQGDSAMYLCASSFGQGMLAAETQYFGPGTRLLVL.

The chain is built from TRBV27 and TRBJ2-3, with D perhaps given as TRBD1 or TRBD2 (5 bases each). Trimming removed 3 bases from V and 5 bases from J, with 15 bases in between. This CDR3 has 15 amino acids. Germline V gives CDR1 MNHEY, CDR2 SMNVEV (reference sequence). This CDR3 reads CASSFWGNVGDTQYF. The CDR3 DNA reads as TGTGCCAGCAGTTTTTGGGGGAACGTTGGAGATACGCAGTATTTT.

V is TRBV5-1 and J is TRBJ2-1; TRBD1 aligns across 8 bases. The CDR3 is 15 amino acids. Germline CDR1 SGHRS, CDR2 YFSETQ. The V segment lost 4 bases and the J segment 1 base; nucleotides outside the gene matches: 4. CDR3 protein: CASSTDRDSYNEQFF. The CDR3 region has the DNA TGCGCCAGCAGCACGGACAGGGATTCCTACAATGAGCAGTTCTTC.

The rearrangement joins TRBV19 to TRBJ2-1; D might be TRBD1 (6 bases). CDR3 length: 16 residues. Trimming cost V 1 base and J 4 bases, with 14 bases left between them. Germline CDR1 and CDR2: LNHDA and SQIVND (reference sequence). CDR3 DNA sequence: TGTGCCAGTAGTATAGTAGGGGGAGTCCTTTACAATGAGCAGTTCTTC. It yields the protein CASSIVGGVLYNEQFF.

This chain joins TRBV4-2 and TRBJ2-2; tentatively, D is TRBD2 (5 bases). Per the germline V gene, CDR1 is LGHNA and CDR2 is YNFKEQ. The CDR3 consists of 15 residues. V gave up 1 base and J gave up 4 bases, with 10 bases separating them. The chain's CDR3 is CASSQASGITGELFF. CDR3 DNA: TGTGCCAGCAGCCAAGCCTCGGGGATCACCGGGGAGCTGTTTTTT.

The J gene is TRBJ2-7, the V gene TRBV27; D may correspond to TRBD1 or TRBD2 (6 bases each). The length of the CDR3 is 16 residues. V gave up 8 bases and J gave up 2 bases, with 22 bases separating them. Germline V gene data show CDR1 as MNHEY and CDR2 as SMNVEV (reference sequence). The CDR3 sequence is CASRNNRDSLTYEQYF. CDR3 coding DNA: TGTGCCAGCCGAAATAACAGGGACTCGCTAACCTACGAGCAGTACTTC.

This clone was seen more than once but under ten times. The chain has TRBV28 and TRBJ2-1, with D possibly TRBD1 on 6 matching bases. Germline V gene lookup returns CDR1 MDHEN and CDR2 SYDVKM. Trimming stripped 5 bases from V and 2 bases from J, with 13 bases between. The CDR3 is made up of 15 amino acids. Here the CDR3 DNA reads TGTGCCAGCAGTCCGATACAGGGTACCTACAATGAGCAGTTCTTC. As protein: CASSPIQGTYNEQFF. The complete variable domain, with remaining parts taken from reference TRBV28 and TRBJ2-1, reads DVKVTQSSRYLVKRTGEKVFLECVQDMDHENMFWYRQDPGLGLRLIYFSYDVKMKEKGDIPEGYSVSREKKERFSLILESASTNQTSMYLCASSPIQGTYNEQFFGPGTRLTVL.

The V call is TRBV29-1, the J call TRBJ2-1; D uncertain. The CDR3 runs 13 residues. Trimming took off 5 bases at V and 8 bases at J, with 16 bases between the two ends. Germline V gives CDR1 SQVTM, CDR2 ANQGSEA. The CDR3: CSVRAIVKYEQFF. In nucleotides, the CDR3 is TGCAGCGTTAGGGCGATAGTGAAATATGAGCAGTTCTTC.

This clone was detected a few times. At the DNA level, this CDR3 is encoded by other sequences in the same sample as well. This sequence joins TRBV9 and TRBJ2-1; no firm D call. V lost 5 bases and J lost 7, with 4 bases in between. The CDR3 has 10 residues. Per the germline V gene, CDR1 is SGDLS and CDR2 is YYNGEE. The CDR3 loop is CASSGNEQFF. The CDR3 DNA reads as TGTGCCAGCAGTGGGAATGAGCAGTTCTTC.

The V and J genes are TRBV4-1 and TRBJ2-5; the match to TRBD2 covers 7 bases. Germline assignment: CDR1 MGHRA and CDR2 YSYEKL. The CDR3 contains 15 residues. The trim removed 1 base at V and 3 bases at J, leaving 5 bases unmatched. The CDR3 sequence is CASSQVGLGKETQYF. As DNA, the CDR3 is TGCGCCAGCAGCCAAGTCGGACTAGGAAAAGAGACCCAGTACTTC.